The 17 T cell receptor beta chains reported below all come from one sample, sequenced in a study of breast tumors, draining lymph nodes, adjacent tissues. Breast cancer patients provided tissue from their axillary draining lymph nodes. TCRdb called the multiplex PCR reads again in MiXCR, with one record for every CDR3 protein. The table lists 140,000 to 150,000 distinct CDR3 sequences, less than 35% of them singletons, with 2.3% in the top ten. The material sequenced was axillary lymph node tissue. These receptor sequences come from a female donor with breast cancer. Some clones in this sample may be carry-over from other donors' samples.

V usage is TRBV5-1 and J usage is TRBJ2-2, with 10 positions matching TRBD1. The CDR3 length is 16 residues. The germline gives CDR1 SGHRS, CDR2 YFSETQ. Losses at the gene ends were 0 bases for V and 4 bases for J; bases not matched to a gene: 3. In DNA form, the CDR3 reads TGCGCCAGCAGCTTGGGACAGGGGGCGCGCACCGGGGAGCTGTTTTTT. Translating it yields CASSLGQGARTGELFF.

The J gene is TRBJ1-2, the V gene TRBV15; unclear D gene. Trimming shortened V by 0 bases and J by 6 bases, and 20 bases separated the two germline ends. CDR1 and CDR2 from the germline V gene are LNHNV and YYDKDF (reference sequence). CDR3 length: 17 residues. CDR3 sequence: CATSRDEEGGNFDGYTF. In DNA form, the CDR3 reads TGTGCCACCAGCAGAGATGAGGAGGGAGGGAATTTCGATGGCTACACCTTC. The whole variable domain, remainder taken from reference TRBV15 and TRBJ1-2, is DAMVIQNPRYQVTQFGKPVTLSCSQTLNHNVMYWYQQKSSQAPKLLFHYYDKDFNNEADTPDNFQSRRPNTSFCFLDIRSPGLGDTAMYLCATSRDEEGGNFDGYTFGSGTRLTVV.

At least ten counts were recorded for this clonotype. The V and J genes are TRBV4-3 and TRBJ1-6; unclear D gene. From germline, CDR1 is LGHNA and CDR2 YSLEER. There are 15 residues in the CDR3. With 1 base removed from V and 0 bases from J, the gap between germline ends came to 4 bases. The chain's CDR3 is CASSQGGSYNSPLHF. The DNA for the CDR3 is TGCGCCAGCAGCCAAGGGGGCTCCTATAATTCACCCCTCCACTTT.

Turning to this clonotype: This could be a read error, since a much larger clone is one nucleotide away. This chain links TRBV27 with TRBJ2-7, with D possibly matching TRBD1 (5 bases). This CDR3 has 16 residues. The V gene lost 2 bases and the J gene lost 0 bases, with 14 bases spanning the gap. Germline V gene lookup returns CDR1 MNHEY and CDR2 SMNVEV (reference sequence). The CDR3 DNA sequence: TGTGCCAGCAGTTTACTCTACAGGTCTAGCTCCTACGAGCAGTACTTC. This gives the protein CASSLLYRSSSYEQYF.

Many counts were recorded for this clonotype. The chain has TRBV11-2 and TRBJ2-5; D not resolved. This CDR3 is built from 13 residues. V gave up 3 bases and J gave up 1 base, with 6 bases separating them. Germline V lookup: CDR1 SGHAT, CDR2 FQNNGV. The CDR3 reads CASSFDAQETQYF. The CDR3 DNA reads TGTGCCAGCAGCTTTGACGCCCAAGAGACCCAGTACTTC.

Comment on this clonotype: A much larger clone sits a single nucleotide away, making a read error possible. The rearrangement uses TRBV30 and TRBJ2-2; D is perhaps TRBD2 (5 bases). This CDR3 is 15 amino acids long. Per the germline V gene, CDR1 is GTSNPN and CDR2 is SVGIG (reference sequence). The CDR3 nucleotides are TGTGCCTGGACCCCGGGAAACACGAACGCCGGGGAGCTGTTTTTT. Translated: CAWTPGNTNAGELFF. Complete variable domain (other parts from reference TRBV30 and TRBJ2-2): SQTIHQWPATLVQPVGSPLSLECTVEGTSNPNLYWYRQAAGRGLQLLFYSVGIGQISSEVPQNLSASRPQDRQFILSSKKLLLSDSGFYLCAWTPGNTNAGELFFGEGSRLTVL.

This clonotype was seen repeatedly, ten times or more. The chain has TRBV20-1 and TRBJ2-7; 8 bases align to TRBD1. The CDR3 has 13 amino acids. V shed 3 bases, J shed 4 bases, and the junction held 5 bases outside the gene matches. Germline assignment: CDR1 DFQATT and CDR2 SNEGSKA (reference sequence). CDR3 DNA sequence: TGCAGTGCTAGGGACAGGGCGCTGTACGAGCAGTACTTC. Its translation: CSARDRALYEQYF.

This clonotype was detected ten times or more. V gene TRBV4-1 combines with J gene TRBJ1-3; TRBD1 matches at 7 bases. The ends lost 0 bases at V and 7 bases at J; junction bases unmatched: 6. The CDR3 has 15 amino acids. Per the germline V gene, CDR1 is MGHRA and CDR2 is YSYEKL. CDR3: CASSQDLRGRNTIYF. As DNA, the CDR3 is TGCGCCAGCAGCCAAGACCTCAGGGGGAGGAACACCATATATTTT.

This rearrangement joins TRBV5-5 to TRBJ2-1; 10 positions match TRBD1. The CDR3 has 15 residues. The germline V gene encodes CDR1 SGHKS and CDR2 YYEKEE (reference sequence). The trim removed 3 bases at V and 4 bases at J, leaving 4 bases unmatched. The CDR3 region has the DNA TGTGCCAGCAGCTGGGACAGGGGAGGATACAATGAGCAGTTCTTC. This translates into CASSWDRGGYNEQFF.

A remark on this clonotype: Possible read error: a much larger clone is one base away. The chain combines TRBV9 with TRBJ2-1; 8 nucleotides line up with TRBD1. The CDR3 loop spans 17 amino acids. Germline lookup yields CDR1 SGDLS and CDR2 YYNGEE. The CDR3 bases are TGTGCCAGCAGCGCCCGGGACAGGCTTCCCTCCTACAATGTGCAGTTCTTC. Translated, it gives CASSARDRLPSYNVQFF. Complete variable domain (other parts from reference TRBV9 and TRBJ2-1): DSGVTQTPKHLITATGQRVTLRCSPRSGDLSVYWYQQSLDQGLQFLIQYYNGEERAKGNILERFSAQQFPDLHSELNLSSLELGDSALYFCASSARDRLPSYNVQFFGPGTRLTVL.

This clonotype was found many times. CDR3 coding DNA: TGTGCCAGCAGCCCGCGGGACAGAGATAATTCACCCCTCCACTTT. It specifies CASSPRDRDNSPLHF. The chain has TRBV7-2 and TRBJ1-6; 7 bases fit TRBD1. The CDR3 is made up of 15 amino acids. V dropped 5 bases and J dropped 5; count of bases not matched to a gene: 6. CDR1 is SGHTA, CDR2 FQGNSA, per germline.

In the case of this clonotype: At one end the junction does not follow the germline gene, possibly because of a read error. The chain joins TRBV4-1 to TRBJ1-4; D gene uncertain. The CDR3 consists of 16 residues. Germline V gene sequence: CDR1 MGHRA, CDR2 YSYEKL. DNA of the CDR3: TGCGCCAGCAGCCCAGACCAGCTACCAACTAACGAAAAACTGTTTTTT. As protein: CASSPDQLPTNEKLFF.

This clonotype was observed many times. V gene TRBV29-1 combines with J gene TRBJ1-4; D possibly corresponds to TRBD1 (6 bases). V lost 8 bases to trimming and J lost 8 bases, with 15 bases between them. The CDR3 runs to 12 residues. CDR1 SQVTM and CDR2 ANQGSEA come from the germline V gene. CDR3 coding DNA: TGCAGCACTGATGGAGGGGGGGAAAAACTGTTTTTT. This encodes CSTDGGGEKLFF.

Comments on this clonotype: Just one base apart from a much larger clone, this may be a read error. This chain joins TRBV20-1 and TRBJ2-5; D remains unclear. Looked up from germline, CDR1 is DFQATT and CDR2 is SNEGSKA (reference sequence). This CDR3 region has 11 residues. CDR3 sequence: CSADGRETQPF. In DNA form, the CDR3 reads TGCAGTGCCGACGGGCGAGAGACCCAGCCCTTC.

On this clonotype: The junction does not match germline at one end; this may be a read error. CDR3 amino acids: CASSQGSSGANVLPF. CDR3 sequence (DNA): TGTGCCAGCAGCCAGGGTAGCTCTGGGGCCAACGTCCTGCCTTTT. This chain uses TRBV7-2 with TRBJ2-6, with a possible D match to TRBD1 (5 bases). The germline V gene has CDR1 SGHTA and CDR2 FQGNSA. This CDR3 spans 15 amino acids.

This clonotype was recorded many times. The chain employs TRBV28 and TRBJ2-7, with D unclear. There are 15 residues in the CDR3. Trimming took off 4 bases at V and 3 bases at J, with 16 bases between the two ends. Germline V lookup: CDR1 MDHEN, CDR2 SYDVKM. The DNA for the CDR3 is TGTGCCAGCAGTTCGGACGGGTCGCGCAGCTACGAGCAGTACTTC. Its translation: CASSSDGSRSYEQYF.

The chain has TRBV9 and TRBJ1-5; TRBD1 is a possible D gene (6 bases). The CDR3 length is 13 residues. CDR1 and CDR2 from the germline V gene are SGDLS and YYNGEE. The V gene lost 0 bases and the J gene lost 12 bases, with 13 bases spanning the gap. DNA for the CDR3: TGTGCCAGCAGCGTAGGGGTGGGGGGCCTCCAGCATTTT. Its translation: CASSVGVGGLQHF. Full variable domain (rest looked up from reference TRBV9 and TRBJ1-5): DSGVTQTPKHLITATGQRVTLRCSPRSGDLSVYWYQQSLDQGLQFLIQYYNGEERAKGNILERFSAQQFPDLHSELNLSSLELGDSALYFCASSVGVGGLQHFGDGTRLSIL.